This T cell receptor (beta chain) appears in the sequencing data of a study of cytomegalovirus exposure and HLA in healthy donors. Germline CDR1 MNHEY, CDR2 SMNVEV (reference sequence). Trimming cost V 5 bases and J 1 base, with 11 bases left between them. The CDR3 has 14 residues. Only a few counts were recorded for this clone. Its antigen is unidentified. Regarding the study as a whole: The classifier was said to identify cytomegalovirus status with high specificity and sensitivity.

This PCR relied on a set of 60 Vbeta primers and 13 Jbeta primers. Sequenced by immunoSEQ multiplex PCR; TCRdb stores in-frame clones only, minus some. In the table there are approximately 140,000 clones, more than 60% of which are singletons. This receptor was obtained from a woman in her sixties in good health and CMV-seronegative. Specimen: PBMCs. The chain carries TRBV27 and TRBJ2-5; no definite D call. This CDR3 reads CASSPLLSQETQYF. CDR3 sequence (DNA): TGTGCCAGCAGTCCACTCCTTTCCCAAGAGACCCAGTACTTC.